Following are 2 T cell receptor beta chains from one sample sequenced in a study of cytomegalovirus exposure and HLA in healthy donors. The primer mix had 60 Vbeta and 13 Jbeta primers. Generated by immunoSEQ multiplex PCR, the TCRdb table keeps only in-frame clones and is missing some. The sample records 100,000 to 150,000 clones, about 80% being singletons. The specimen was PBMCs. These TCRs come from a boy younger than 10 in good health and CMV-seronegative.

J is TRBJ2-3 and V is TRBV9, with D possibly TRBD2 on 5 matching bases. In germline, CDR1 is SGDLS, CDR2 YYNGEE. Trimming took off 4 bases at V and 1 base at J, with 16 bases between the two ends. The CDR3 length is 16 residues. This CDR3 reads CASSPPAGLRTDTQYF. Here the CDR3 DNA reads TGTGCCAGCAGCCCCCCGGCGGGTCTCCGCACAGATACGCAGTATTTT.

The CDR3 reads CASSYRDSLNSPLHF. In nucleotides, the CDR3 is TGTGCCAGCAGTTACCGGGACAGTCTTAATTCACCCCTCCACTTT. The chain carries TRBV6-5 and TRBJ1-6; TRBD1 matches 7 bases. CDR1 and CDR2 (germline): MNHEY, SVGAGI. V lost 2 bases and J lost 6; bases outside the gene matches: 4. CDR3 size: 15 residues.